What follows is one TCR beta chain and its context. No antigen is known for it. A much bigger clone sits one base away, suggesting this may be a read error. The source of the sample is a study of T cell repertoires in cytomegalovirus infection. The V and J ends lost 10 bases and 5 bases, in that order; junction bases with no gene match: 8. The CDR3 covers 12 residues. Per germline, CDR1 LNHDA and CDR2 SQIVND (reference sequence). General study results and limits: HLA-C-restricted TCR beta clonotypes specific for CMV led the ex vivo response. Cumulative public TCR beta family frequency identified carriers of CMV plus the relevant HLA.

TCRdb ran MiXCR on the reads and lists one entry per CDR3 protein. Of around 320,000 distinct CDR3 sequences listed, over 7.5% were seen once; the top ten hold 3.5% to 4.5%. This chain links TRBV19 with TRBJ2-7, with 7 bases fitting TRBD2. What was sequenced was PBMCs. The sequence was obtained from a human donor in good health (CMV status not recorded). Some clones in this sample may be carry-over from other donors' samples. The CDR3 loop is CATRTRGNEQYF. In nucleotides, the CDR3 is TGTGCCACCCGGACTAGAGGGAACGAGCAGTACTTC.